This TCR beta chain came from a study of radiotherapy plus CTLA-4 blockade in lung cancer. This CDR3 has 15 residues. The V and J ends lost 5 bases and 2 bases respectively, with 15 bases between them. Germline CDR1 reads SEHNR; CDR2 reads FQNEAQ (reference sequence). This clone is medium-sized within its sample. Profiled with immunoSEQ multiplex PCR; TCRdb holds only in-frame clones, not every one. The table includes about 97,000 clones, about four fifths detected once. The sequence was obtained from a human donor with non-small cell lung cancer who had a partial response to radiotherapy plus ipilimumab. Some clones in this sample may be carry-over from other donors' samples. The rearrangement joins TRBV7-9 to TRBJ2-5; perhaps TRBD1 as D (6 bases). Material: peripheral blood, obtained from a patient treated with radiotherapy plus ipilimumab. In DNA, the CDR3 is TGTGCCAGCAGCGAATCATCAGGGGTTCAAGAGACCCAGTACTTC. Its translation is CASSESSGVQETQYF.